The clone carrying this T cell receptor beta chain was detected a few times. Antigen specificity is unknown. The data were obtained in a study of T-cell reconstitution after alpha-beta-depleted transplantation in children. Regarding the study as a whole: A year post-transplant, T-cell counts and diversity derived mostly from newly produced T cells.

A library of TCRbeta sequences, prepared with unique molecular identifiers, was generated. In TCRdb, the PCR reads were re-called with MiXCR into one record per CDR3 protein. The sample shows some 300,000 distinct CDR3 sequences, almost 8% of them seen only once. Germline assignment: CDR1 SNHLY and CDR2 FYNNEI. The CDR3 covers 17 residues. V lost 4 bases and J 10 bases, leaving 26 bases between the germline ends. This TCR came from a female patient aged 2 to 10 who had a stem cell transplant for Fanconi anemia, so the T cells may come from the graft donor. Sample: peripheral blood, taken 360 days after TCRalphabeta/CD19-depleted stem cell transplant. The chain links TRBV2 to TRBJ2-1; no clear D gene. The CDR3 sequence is CASSAPLDSGLLEEQFF. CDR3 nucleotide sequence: TGTGCCAGCAGTGCACCCCTAGATTCTGGGCTTCTTGAGGAGCAGTTCTTC.